The 21 T cell receptor beta chains below were found in one sample sequenced in a study of blood T cell repertoires in COVID-19. Libraries were prepared by immunoSEQ multiplex PCR; TCRdb keeps only in-frame clonotypes and omits some of them. The table records roughly 35,000 clones, approximately 81% of them present only once. The specimen sequenced was peripheral blood. These receptors all come from a human donor with acute or convalescent COVID-19. The donor label of this sample is uncertain.

The chain carries TRBV23-1 and TRBJ2-2, with 7 nucleotides matching TRBD1. TRBV23-1 is labeled an ORF, and its function is uncertain. Trimming cost V 5 bases and J 7 bases; bases outside gene matches: 10. There are 15 residues in the CDR3. The CDR3 here is CASSWLRGLHGELFF. CDR3 coding DNA: TGCGCCAGCAGTTGGTTAAGGGGGCTTCACGGGGAGCTGTTTTTT.

The chain is built from TRBV7-2 and TRBJ1-6; 7 bases are a match to TRBD1. This CDR3 contains 14 residues. Trimming took 5 bases from V and 6 from J; bases not matched to a gene: 4. Germline CDR1 SGHTA, CDR2 FQGNSA. The CDR3 here is CASSLGQPNSPLHF. CDR3 sequence (DNA): TGTGCCAGCAGCCTGGGACAGCCTAATTCACCCCTCCACTTT.

The chain carries TRBV11-2 and TRBJ2-7; 7 nucleotides line up with TRBD1. Germline CDR1 SGHAT, CDR2 FQNNGV. The CDR3 covers 14 residues. V gave up 4 bases and J gave up 3 bases; unmatched junction bases: 6. CDR3 sequence: CASSSPTGVYEQYF. The CDR3 nucleotides are TGTGCCAGCAGCTCGCCTACAGGGGTCTACGAGCAGTACTTC.

The rearrangement uses TRBV5-4 and TRBJ1-6; D might be TRBD1 (5 bases). The CDR3 loop spans 14 amino acids. Germline V gene lookup returns CDR1 SGHNT and CDR2 YYREEE (reference sequence). The V gene lost 7 bases and the J gene lost 6 bases, with 14 bases spanning the gap. The CDR3 is CASSRETANSPLHF. CDR3 bases: TGTGCCAGCTCCCGCGAGACAGCTAATTCACCCCTCCACTTT.

The rearrangement uses TRBV4-1 and TRBJ1-2; no firm D call. V was clipped by 3 bases and J by 6 bases, with 14 bases between them. Per the germline V gene, CDR1 is MGHRA and CDR2 is YSYEKL. This CDR3 region has 14 residues. The CDR3 protein is CASSQDWLGNGYTF. The CDR3 DNA reads as TGCGCCAGCAGCCAGGACTGGTTGGGCAATGGCTACACCTTC.

V usage is TRBV5-4 and J usage is TRBJ2-5, with D perhaps TRBD1 (6 bases). V was clipped by 3 bases and J by 1 base, with 10 bases between them. The germline V gene encodes CDR1 SGHNT and CDR2 YYREEE (reference sequence). The CDR3 covers 14 residues. CDR3 region: CASSSQGTQETQYF. CDR3 nucleotide sequence: TGTGCCAGCAGCTCTCAGGGGACCCAAGAGACCCAGTACTTC.

This chain links TRBV5-4 with TRBJ1-2, with no clear D. The CDR3 has 12 amino acids. Germline V gene sequence: CDR1 SGHNT, CDR2 YYREEE (reference sequence). V dropped 2 bases and J dropped 4 bases, with 6 bases sitting between them. DNA for the CDR3: TGTGCCAGCAGCTTCGGGGTCTATGGCTACACCTTC. It is translated as CASSFGVYGYTF.

The CDR3 spells CATSDPTGGDTEAFF. The CDR3 coding sequence is TGTGCCACCAGTGATCCCACAGGAGGGGACACTGAAGCTTTCTTT. The V call is TRBV24-1, the J call TRBJ1-1; a weak D match, TRBD1 (5 bases). The CDR3 has 15 residues. V was pared by 3 bases and J by 3 bases, with 13 bases between. CDR1 is KGHDR, CDR2 SFDVKD, per germline.

The chain links TRBV6-6 to TRBJ2-5, with 10 bases fitting TRBD2. This CDR3 region has 13 residues. Looked up from germline, CDR1 is MNHNY and CDR2 is SVGAGI (reference sequence). Trimming removed 6 bases from V and 3 bases from J; junction bases left unmatched: 1. CDR3 coding DNA: TGTGCCAGCAGACTAGCGGGGAAAGAGACCCAGTACTTC. Its protein is CASRLAGKETQYF.

The V gene is TRBV6-2 or TRBV6-3, the J gene TRBJ1-2; 7 nucleotides align to TRBD1. Trimming removed 6 bases from V and 5 bases from J; junction bases left unmatched: 6. The CDR3 contains 13 residues. Germline CDR1 MNHEY, CDR2 SVGEGT. CDR3 region: CASSPDREYGYTF. The CDR3 DNA reads as TGTGCCAGCAGCCCCGACAGGGAGTATGGCTACACCTTC.

The rearrangement joins TRBV30 to TRBJ1-5; D possibly corresponds to TRBD1 (6 bases). The CDR3 runs to 19 residues. V lost 2 bases to trimming and J lost 12 bases, with 35 bases between them. Germline CDR1 reads GTSNPN; CDR2 reads SVGIG (reference sequence). CDR3 sequence (DNA): TGTGCCTGGAGTAAAGCCACAGGGAATCTTATATATCCCAATCAGTTCCAGCATTTT. It encodes CAWSKATGNLIYPNQFQHF.

The rearrangement joins TRBV6-2 or TRBV6-3 to TRBJ2-5; D possibly corresponds to TRBD2 (5 bases). This CDR3 has 15 amino acids. V was cut by 5 bases and J by 1 base, with 14 bases left in between. Germline values: CDR1 MNHEY, CDR2 SVGEGT. CDR3 nucleotide sequence: TGTGCCAGCAGTCGGGGAGCGGACCCCCAAGAGACCCAGTACTTC. It codes for CASSRGADPQETQYF.

J is TRBJ2-1 and V is TRBV2; 8 nucleotides align to TRBD2. The germline gives CDR1 SNHLY, CDR2 FYNNEI. The CDR3 contains 12 residues. The J segment lost 9 bases and the V segment lost 6 bases, leaving 4 bases of the junction unmatched. The CDR3 region has the DNA TGTGCCAGCAGGGAACTAGCGGCTGAGCAGTTCTTC. It yields the protein CASRELAAEQFF.

The sample holds a few counts of this clone. V and J are TRBV6-1 and TRBJ2-2; 7 nucleotides match TRBD2. The CDR3 sequence is 13 residues long. Germline CDR1 and CDR2: MNHNS and SASEGT. J gave up 8 bases and V 2 bases, and 2 bases lay outside the gene matches. The CDR3 here is CASSERGEGELFF. As DNA, the CDR3 is TGTGCCAGCAGTGAACGGGGGGAAGGGGAGCTGTTTTTT.

This chain links TRBV28 with TRBJ1-2, with a weak D call TRBD1 (6 bases). Trimming shortened V by 2 bases and J by 4 bases, and 14 bases separated the two germline ends. Germline loops: CDR1 MDHEN, CDR2 SYDVKM. The CDR3 extends over 15 amino acids. The CDR3 spells CASSLLGAGVYGYTF. The CDR3 bases are TGTGCCAGCAGTTTACTCGGAGCAGGGGTCTATGGCTACACCTTC.

V gene TRBV6-4 combines with J gene TRBJ1-2, with D perhaps matching TRBD1 (5 bases). Germline V gene sequence: CDR1 MRHNA, CDR2 SNTAGT. The CDR3 consists of 18 residues. V was cut by 0 bases and J by 8 bases, with 25 bases left in between. In DNA form, the CDR3 reads TGTGCCAGCAGTGACTCGGGGCAGCACTCCCTCCATGGTAAAGGCTACACCTTC. It is translated as CASSDSGQHSLHGKGYTF.

The chain is built from TRBV28 and TRBJ1-2, with unresolved D. The germline CDR1 and CDR2 sequences are MDHEN and SYDVKM. The CDR3 consists of 15 residues. V lost 1 base and J 0 bases, leaving 9 bases between the germline ends. CDR3 bases: TGTGCCAGCAGTTTATCGCTCGGAGCTAACTATGGCTACACCTTC. Protein sequence: CASSLSLGANYGYTF.

V is TRBV24-1 and J is TRBJ1-5; D might be TRBD1 (6 bases). Germline CDR1 is KGHDR and CDR2 is SFDVKD. V was shortened by 2 bases and J by 4 bases, with 8 bases between the two germline ends. The CDR3 is made up of 14 amino acids. CDR3 region: CATSDWTANQPQHF. The CDR3 DNA reads TGTGCCACCAGTGATTGGACAGCTAATCAGCCCCAGCATTTT.

The chain couples TRBV6-5 to TRBJ1-6, with D tentatively TRBD1 (5 bases). Germline lookup yields CDR1 MNHEY and CDR2 SVGAGI. The CDR3 sequence is 16 residues long. V dropped 4 bases and J dropped 4 bases, with 14 bases sitting between them. CDR3 loop: CASSWKKGRYNSPLHF. In DNA, the CDR3 is TGTGCCAGCAGTTGGAAGAAGGGGCGTTATAATTCACCCCTCCACTTT.

The V call is TRBV18, the J call TRBJ2-7; the D gene is possibly TRBD2 (6 bases). V shed 4 bases and J shed 2 bases, with 15 bases lying between them. Per germline, CDR1 KGHSH and CDR2 LQKENI. CDR3 length: 15 residues. For the CDR3, the DNA is TGTGCCAGCTCACGAAATGCGGGCGGGACCTACGAGCAGTACTTC. It codes for CASSRNAGGTYEQYF.

The chain combines TRBV28 with TRBJ2-7, with D possibly being TRBD1 (5 bases). The CDR3 loop spans 14 amino acids. V gave up 5 bases and J gave up 5 bases, with 16 bases separating them. CDR1 is MDHEN and CDR2 is SYDVKM in the germline V gene. DNA of the CDR3: TGTGCCAGCAGTCCAGCCCTCCAGGGTCACGAGCAGTACTTC. The encoded protein is CASSPALQGHEQYF.